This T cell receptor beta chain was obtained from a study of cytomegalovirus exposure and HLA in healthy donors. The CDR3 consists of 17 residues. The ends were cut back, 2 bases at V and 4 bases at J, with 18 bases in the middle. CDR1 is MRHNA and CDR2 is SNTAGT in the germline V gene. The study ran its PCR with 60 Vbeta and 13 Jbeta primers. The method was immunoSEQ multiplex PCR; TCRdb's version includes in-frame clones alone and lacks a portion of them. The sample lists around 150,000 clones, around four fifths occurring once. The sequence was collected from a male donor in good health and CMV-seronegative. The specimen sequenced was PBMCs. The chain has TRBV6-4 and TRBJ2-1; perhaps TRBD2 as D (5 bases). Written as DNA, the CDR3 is TGTGCCAGCAGTGACGGTGAGGGCGGTTCGTCTTACAATGAGCAGTTCTTC. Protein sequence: CASSDGEGGSSYNEQFF.